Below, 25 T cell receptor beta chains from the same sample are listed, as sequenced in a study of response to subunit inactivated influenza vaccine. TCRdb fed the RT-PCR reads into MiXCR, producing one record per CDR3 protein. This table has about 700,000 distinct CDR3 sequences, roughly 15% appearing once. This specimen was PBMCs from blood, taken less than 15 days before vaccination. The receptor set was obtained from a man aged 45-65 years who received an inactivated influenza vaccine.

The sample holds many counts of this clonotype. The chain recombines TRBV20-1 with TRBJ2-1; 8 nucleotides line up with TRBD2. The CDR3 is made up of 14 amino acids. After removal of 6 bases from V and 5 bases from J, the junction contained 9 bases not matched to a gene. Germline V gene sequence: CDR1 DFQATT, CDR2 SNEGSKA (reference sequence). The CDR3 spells CSAGGGGSHNEQFF. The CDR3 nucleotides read TGCAGTGCCGGCGGCGGGGGGTCCCACAATGAGCAGTTCTTC.

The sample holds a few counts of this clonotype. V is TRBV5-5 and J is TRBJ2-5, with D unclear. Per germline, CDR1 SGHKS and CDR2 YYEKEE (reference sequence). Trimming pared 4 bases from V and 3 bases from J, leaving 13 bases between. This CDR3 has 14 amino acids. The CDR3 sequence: CASSRNVAEETQYF. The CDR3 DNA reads TGTGCCAGCAGCAGGAACGTCGCCGAAGAGACCCAGTACTTC.

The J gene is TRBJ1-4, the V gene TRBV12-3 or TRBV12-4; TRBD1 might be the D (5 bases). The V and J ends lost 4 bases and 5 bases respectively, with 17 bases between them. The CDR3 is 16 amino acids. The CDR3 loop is CASSSPHRDGNEKLFF. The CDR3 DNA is TGTGCCAGCAGTTCCCCTCACCGGGACGGAAATGAAAAACTGTTTTTT.

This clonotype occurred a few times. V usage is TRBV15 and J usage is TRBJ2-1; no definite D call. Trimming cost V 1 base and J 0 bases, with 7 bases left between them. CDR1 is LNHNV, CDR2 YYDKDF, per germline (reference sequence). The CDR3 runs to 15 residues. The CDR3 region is CATSRVRSSYNEQFF. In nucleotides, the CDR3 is TGTGCCACCAGCAGAGTAAGGAGCTCCTACAATGAGCAGTTCTTC.

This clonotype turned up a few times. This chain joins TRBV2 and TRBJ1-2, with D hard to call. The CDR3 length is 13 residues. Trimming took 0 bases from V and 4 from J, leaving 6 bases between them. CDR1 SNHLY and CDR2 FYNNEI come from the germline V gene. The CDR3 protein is CASSEARSYGYTF. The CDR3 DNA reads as TGTGCCAGCAGTGAAGCCCGGTCCTATGGCTACACCTTC. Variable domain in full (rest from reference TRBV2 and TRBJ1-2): EPEVTQTPSHQVTQMGQEVILRCVPISNHLYFYWYRQILGQKVEFLVSFYNNEISEKSEIFDDQFSVERPDGSNFTLKIRSTKLEDSAMYFCASSEARSYGYTFGSGTRLTVV.

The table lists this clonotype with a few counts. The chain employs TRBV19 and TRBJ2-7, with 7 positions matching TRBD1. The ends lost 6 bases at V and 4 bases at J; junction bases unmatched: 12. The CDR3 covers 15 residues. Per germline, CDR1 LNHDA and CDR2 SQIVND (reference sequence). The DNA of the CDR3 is TGTGCCAGTAGAGCGAAGACAGGGCTCTATTACGAGCAGTACTTC. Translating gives CASRAKTGLYYEQYF.

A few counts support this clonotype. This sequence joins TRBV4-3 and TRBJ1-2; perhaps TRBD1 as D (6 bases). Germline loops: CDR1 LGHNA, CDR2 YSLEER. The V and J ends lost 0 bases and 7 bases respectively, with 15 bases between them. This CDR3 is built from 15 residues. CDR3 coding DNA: TGCGCCAGCAGCCAAGAACCCGGGACATTAAGTGGCTACACCTTC. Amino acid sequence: CASSQEPGTLSGYTF.

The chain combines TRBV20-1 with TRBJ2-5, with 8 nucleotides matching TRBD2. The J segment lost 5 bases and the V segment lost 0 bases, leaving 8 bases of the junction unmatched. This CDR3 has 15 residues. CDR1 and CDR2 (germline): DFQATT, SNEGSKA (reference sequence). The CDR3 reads CSARDVSGSFETQYF. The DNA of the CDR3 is TGCAGTGCTAGAGATGTGAGCGGGAGCTTCGAGACCCAGTACTTC.

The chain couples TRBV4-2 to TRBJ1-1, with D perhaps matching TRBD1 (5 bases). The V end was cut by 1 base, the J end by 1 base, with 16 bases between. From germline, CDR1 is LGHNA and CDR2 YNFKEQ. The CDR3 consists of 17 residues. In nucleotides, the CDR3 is TGTGCCAGCAGCCAAGGTCTCCGGCAGGGACGGAACACTGAAGCTTTCTTT. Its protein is CASSQGLRQGRNTEAFF.

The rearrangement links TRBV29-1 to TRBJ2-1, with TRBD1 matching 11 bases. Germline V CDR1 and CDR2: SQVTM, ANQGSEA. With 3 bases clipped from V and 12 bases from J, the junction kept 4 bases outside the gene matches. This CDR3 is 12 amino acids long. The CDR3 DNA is TGCAGCGTTGAGCGGGACAGGGGGACGCAGTTCTTC. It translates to CSVERDRGTQFF.

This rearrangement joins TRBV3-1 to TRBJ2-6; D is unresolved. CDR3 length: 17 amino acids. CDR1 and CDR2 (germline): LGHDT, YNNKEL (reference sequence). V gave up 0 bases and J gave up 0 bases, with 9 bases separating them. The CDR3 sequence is CASSQDLRSSGANVLTF. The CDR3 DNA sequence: TGTGCCAGCAGCCAAGATCTGCGCTCCTCTGGGGCCAACGTCCTGACTTTC. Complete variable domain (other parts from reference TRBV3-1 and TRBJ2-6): DTAVSQTPKYLVTQMGNDKSIKCEQNLGHDTMYWYKQDSKKFLKIMFSYNNKELIINETVPNRFSPKSPDKAHLNLHINSLELGDSAVYFCASSQDLRSSGANVLTFGAGSRLTVL.

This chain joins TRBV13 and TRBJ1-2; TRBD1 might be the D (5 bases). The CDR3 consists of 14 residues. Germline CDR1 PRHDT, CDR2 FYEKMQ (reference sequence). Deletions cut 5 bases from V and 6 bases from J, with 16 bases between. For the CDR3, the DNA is TGTGCCAGCAGCCGACGGGACCGAGGACATGGCTACACCTTC. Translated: CASSRRDRGHGYTF.

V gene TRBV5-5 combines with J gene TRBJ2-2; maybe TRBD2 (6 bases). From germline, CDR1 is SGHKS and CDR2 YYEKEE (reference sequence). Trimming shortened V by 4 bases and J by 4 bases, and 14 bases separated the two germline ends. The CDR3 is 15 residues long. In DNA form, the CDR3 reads TGTGCCAGCAGCGAAACCGGGGGAAGCACCGGGGAGCTGTTTTTT. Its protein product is CASSETGGSTGELFF. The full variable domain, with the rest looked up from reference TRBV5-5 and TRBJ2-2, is DAGVTQSPTHLIKTRGQQVTLRCSPISGHKSVSWYQQVLGQGPQFIFQYYEKEERGRGNFPDRFSARQFPNYSSELNVNALLLGDSALYLCASSETGGSTGELFFGEGSRLTVL.

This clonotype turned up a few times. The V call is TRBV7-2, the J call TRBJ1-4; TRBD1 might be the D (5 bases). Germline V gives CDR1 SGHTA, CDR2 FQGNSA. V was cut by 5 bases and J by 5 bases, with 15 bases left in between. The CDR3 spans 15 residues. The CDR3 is CASSLVAGRNEKLFF. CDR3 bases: TGTGCCAGCAGCCTCGTGGCAGGGAGGAATGAAAAACTGTTTTTT.

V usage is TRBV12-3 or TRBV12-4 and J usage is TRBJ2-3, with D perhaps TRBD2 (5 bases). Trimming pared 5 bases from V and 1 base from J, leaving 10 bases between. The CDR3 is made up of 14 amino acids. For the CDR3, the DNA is TGTGCCAGCAGTGGAGCGGTTCGCACAGATACGCAGTATTTT. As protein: CASSGAVRTDTQYF.

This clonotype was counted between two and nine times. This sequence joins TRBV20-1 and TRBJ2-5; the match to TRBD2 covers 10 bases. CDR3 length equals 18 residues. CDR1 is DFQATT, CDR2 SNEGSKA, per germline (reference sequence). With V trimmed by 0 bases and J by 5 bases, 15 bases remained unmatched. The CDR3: CSARDQASGSFQRETQYF. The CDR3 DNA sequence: TGCAGTGCTAGAGATCAGGCTAGCGGGAGTTTCCAACGGGAGACCCAGTACTTC.

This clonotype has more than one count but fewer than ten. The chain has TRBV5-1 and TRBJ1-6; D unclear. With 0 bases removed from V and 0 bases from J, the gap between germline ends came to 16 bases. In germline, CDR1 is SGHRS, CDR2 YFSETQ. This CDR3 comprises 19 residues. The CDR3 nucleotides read TGCGCCAGCAGCTTGGTAGTCGAGGAATTCAGCTCCTATAATTCACCCCTCCACTTT. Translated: CASSLVVEEFSSYNSPLHF. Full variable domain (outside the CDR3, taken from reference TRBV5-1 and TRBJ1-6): KAGVTQTPRYLIKTRGQQVTLSCSPISGHRSVSWYQQTPGQGLQFLFEYFSETQRNKGNFPGRFSGRQFSNSRSEMNVSTLELGDSALYLCASSLVVEEFSSYNSPLHFGNGTRLTVT.

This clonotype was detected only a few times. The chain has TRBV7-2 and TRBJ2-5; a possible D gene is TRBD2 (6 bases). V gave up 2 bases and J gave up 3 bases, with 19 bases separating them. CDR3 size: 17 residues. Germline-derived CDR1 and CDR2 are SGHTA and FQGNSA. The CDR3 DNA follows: TGTGCCAGCAGCTTAACCCTCCTAACGGGAGTAGAAGAGACCCAGTACTTC. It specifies CASSLTLLTGVEETQYF.

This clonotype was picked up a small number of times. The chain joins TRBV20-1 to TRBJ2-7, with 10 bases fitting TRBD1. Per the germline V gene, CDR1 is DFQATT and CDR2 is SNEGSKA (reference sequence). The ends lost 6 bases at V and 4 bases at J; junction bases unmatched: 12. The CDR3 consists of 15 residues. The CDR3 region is CSAKAMGQGFYEQYF. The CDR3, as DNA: TGCAGTGCCAAGGCGATGGGACAGGGGTTTTACGAGCAGTACTTC.

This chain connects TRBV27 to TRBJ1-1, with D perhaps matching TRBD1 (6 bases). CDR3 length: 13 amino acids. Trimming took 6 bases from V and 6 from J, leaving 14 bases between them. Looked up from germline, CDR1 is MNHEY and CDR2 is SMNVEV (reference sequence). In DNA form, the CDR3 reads TGTGCCAGCAGCTTACAGGGAGGCCCTGAAGCTTTCTTT. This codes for CASSLQGGPEAFF.

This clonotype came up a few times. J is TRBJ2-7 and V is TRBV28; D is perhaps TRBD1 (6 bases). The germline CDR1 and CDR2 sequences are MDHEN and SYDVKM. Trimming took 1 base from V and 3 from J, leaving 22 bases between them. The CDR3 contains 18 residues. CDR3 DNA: TGTGCCAGCAGTTTATTTCCTAAATCCCGGGACACTCACTACGAGCAGTACTTC. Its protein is CASSLFPKSRDTHYEQYF.

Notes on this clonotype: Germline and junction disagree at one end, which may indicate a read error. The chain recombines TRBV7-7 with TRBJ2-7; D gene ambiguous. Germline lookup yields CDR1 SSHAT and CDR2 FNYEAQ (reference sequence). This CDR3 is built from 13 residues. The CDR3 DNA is TGTGCTAGCAGCTTAAACACCGAATCCGAGCAGTACTTC. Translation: CASSLNTESEQYF.

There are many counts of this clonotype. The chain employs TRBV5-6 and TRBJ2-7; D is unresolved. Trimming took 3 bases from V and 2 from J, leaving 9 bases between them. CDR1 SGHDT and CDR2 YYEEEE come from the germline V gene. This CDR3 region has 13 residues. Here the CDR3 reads CASSSGSTYEQYF. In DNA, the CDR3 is TGTGCCAGCAGCTCCGGCTCGACCTACGAGCAGTACTTC. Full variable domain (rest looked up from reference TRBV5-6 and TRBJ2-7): DAGVTQSPTHLIKTRGQQVTLRCSPKSGHDTVSWYQQALGQGPQFIFQYYEEEERQRGNFPDRFSGHQFPNYSSELNVNALLLGDSALYLCASSSGSTYEQYFGPGTRLTVT.

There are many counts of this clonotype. The CDR3 nucleotides read TGTGCCAGCAGCCTGGGACCTACCTACGAGCAGTACTTC. It yields the protein CASSLGPTYEQYF. The rearrangement joins TRBV5-5 to TRBJ2-7; perhaps D is TRBD1 or TRBD2 (5 bases each). The CDR3 extends over 13 amino acids. Trimming pared 4 bases from V and 2 bases from J, leaving 10 bases between. Germline CDR1 reads SGHKS; CDR2 reads YYEKEE (reference sequence). Variable domain in full (rest from reference TRBV5-5 and TRBJ2-7): DAGVTQSPTHLIKTRGQQVTLRCSPISGHKSVSWYQQVLGQGPQFIFQYYEKEERGRGNFPDRFSARQFPNYSSELNVNALLLGDSALYLCASSLGPTYEQYFGPGTRLTVT.

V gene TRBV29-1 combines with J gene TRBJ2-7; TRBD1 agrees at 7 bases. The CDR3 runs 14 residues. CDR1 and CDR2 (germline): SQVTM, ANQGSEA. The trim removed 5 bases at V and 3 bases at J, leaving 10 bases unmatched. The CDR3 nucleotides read TGCAGCGTTCGATCGGACAGGTACCGCTACGAGCAGTACTTC. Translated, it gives CSVRSDRYRYEQYF.